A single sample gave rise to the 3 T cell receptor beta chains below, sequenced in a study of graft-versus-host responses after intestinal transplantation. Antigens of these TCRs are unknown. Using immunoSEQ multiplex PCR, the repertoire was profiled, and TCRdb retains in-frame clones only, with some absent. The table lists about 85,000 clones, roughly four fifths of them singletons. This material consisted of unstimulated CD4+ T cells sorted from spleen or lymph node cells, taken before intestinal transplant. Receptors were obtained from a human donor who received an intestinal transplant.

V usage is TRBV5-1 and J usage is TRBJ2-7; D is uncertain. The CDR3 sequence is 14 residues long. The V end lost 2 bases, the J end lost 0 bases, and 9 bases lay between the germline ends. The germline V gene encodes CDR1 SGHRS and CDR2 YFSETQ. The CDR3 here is CASSFRLNSYEQYF. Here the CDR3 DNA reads TGCGCCAGCAGCTTCAGACTTAACTCCTACGAGCAGTACTTC.

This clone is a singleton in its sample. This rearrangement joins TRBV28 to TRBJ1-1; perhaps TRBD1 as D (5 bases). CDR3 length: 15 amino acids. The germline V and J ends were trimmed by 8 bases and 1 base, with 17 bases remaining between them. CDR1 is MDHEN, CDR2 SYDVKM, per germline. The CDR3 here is CASGSNGHPNTEAFF. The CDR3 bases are TGTGCCAGCGGTTCTAACGGACACCCGAACACTGAAGCTTTCTTT.

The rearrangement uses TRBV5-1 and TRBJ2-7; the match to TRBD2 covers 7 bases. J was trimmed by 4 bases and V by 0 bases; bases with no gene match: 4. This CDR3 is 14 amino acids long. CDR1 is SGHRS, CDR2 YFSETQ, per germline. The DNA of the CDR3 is TGCGCCAGCAGCTTGGGAATTAGCGGGTACGAGCAGTACTTC. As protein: CASSLGISGYEQYF.